This TCR beta chain appears in the sequencing data of a study of blood T cell repertoires in COVID-19. Study-level background: Sample material is recorded as cDNA or gDNA derived from T cells, B-cell-depleted T cells, or PBMCs.

This clone was observed a handful of times. Original processing methods: By means of reference gene primer amplification, nucleated cell counts were estimated. Data came from immunoSEQ multiplex PCR; TCRdb stores just in-frame clones and leaves some out. V and J calls and clone size follow that table, whereas D and trimming were derived from the DNA. The table has 40,000 to 60,000 clones, around 83% seen once. Germline V CDR1 and CDR2: SGHAT, FQDESV (reference sequence). There are 14 residues in the CDR3. Trimming left V 5 bases short and J 6 bases short, with 14 bases between. V is TRBV11-1 and J is TRBJ2-1, with D possibly being TRBD2 (6 bases). This TCR came from a middle-aged man with active COVID-19. Sequencing was done on a sample of peripheral blood. CDR3 DNA: TGTGCCAGCAGCCCTAGCGATGCGGGCAATGAGCAGTTCTTC. Translation gives CASSPSDAGNEQFF.